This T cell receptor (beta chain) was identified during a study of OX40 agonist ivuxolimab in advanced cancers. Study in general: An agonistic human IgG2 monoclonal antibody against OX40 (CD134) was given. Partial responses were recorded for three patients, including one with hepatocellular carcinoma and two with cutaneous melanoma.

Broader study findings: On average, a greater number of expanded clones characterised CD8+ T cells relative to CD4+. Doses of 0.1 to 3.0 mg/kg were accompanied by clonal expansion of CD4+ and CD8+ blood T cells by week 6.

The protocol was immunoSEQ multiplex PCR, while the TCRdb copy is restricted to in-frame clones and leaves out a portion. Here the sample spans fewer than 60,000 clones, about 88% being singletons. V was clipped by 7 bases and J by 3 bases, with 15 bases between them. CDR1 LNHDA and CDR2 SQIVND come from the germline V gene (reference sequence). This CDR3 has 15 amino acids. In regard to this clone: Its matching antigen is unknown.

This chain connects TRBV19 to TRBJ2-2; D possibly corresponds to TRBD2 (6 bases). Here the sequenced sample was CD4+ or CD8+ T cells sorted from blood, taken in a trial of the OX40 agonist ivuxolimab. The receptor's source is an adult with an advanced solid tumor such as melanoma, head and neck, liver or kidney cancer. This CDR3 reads CASKSASDYTGELFF. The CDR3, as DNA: TGTGCCAGTAAGTCGGCTAGCGACTACACCGGGGAGCTGTTTTTT. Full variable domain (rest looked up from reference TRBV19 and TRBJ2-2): DGGITQSPKYLFRKEGQNVTLSCEQNLNHDAMYWYRQDPGQGLRLIYYSQIVNDFQKGDIAEGYSVSREKKESFPLTVTSAQKNPTAFYLCASKSASDYTGELFFGEGSRLTVL.